Following are 30 T cell receptor beta chains from one sample sequenced in a study of cytomegalovirus exposure and HLA in healthy donors. In the PCR, 60 Vbeta and 13 Jbeta primers were used. The method was immunoSEQ multiplex PCR; TCRdb's version includes in-frame clones alone and lacks a portion of them. The table lists 190,000 or so clones, 75% to 90% of them singletons. Material for sequencing was PBMCs. These receptors were collected from a man in his forties or fifties in good health and CMV-seronegative.

The chain combines TRBV7-9 with TRBJ2-1, with 8 bases matching TRBD1. Germline CDR1 is SEHNR and CDR2 is FQNEAQ (reference sequence). J lost 9 bases, V lost 4 bases, and 20 bases had no gene match. There are 18 residues in the CDR3. The chain's CDR3 is CASSSMGSTGGRSSEQFF. The CDR3, as DNA: TGTGCCAGCAGCTCCATGGGCTCCACAGGGGGGAGGTCCAGTGAGCAGTTCTTC.

This chain uses TRBV28 with TRBJ2-7, with TRBD2 identical over 7 bases. The V gene end was trimmed by 6 bases and the J gene end by 7 bases; junction bases not matched to a gene: 18. The CDR3 runs 16 residues. Germline CDR1 is MDHEN and CDR2 is SYDVKM. The CDR3 nucleotides are TGTGCCAGCAGATCCGCCGGGAGGCTCCATGTTAGAGAGCAGTACTTC. It translates to CASRSAGRLHVREQYF.

The chain employs TRBV6-5 and TRBJ2-7, with TRBD2 matching over 9 bases. Germline values: CDR1 MNHEY, CDR2 SVGAGI. The CDR3 sequence is 15 residues long. J gave up 2 bases and V 5 bases, and 7 bases lay outside the gene matches. CDR3 nucleotides: TGTGCCAGCAGTCCGCCGGGACTAGCCCCCTACGAGCAGTACTTC. Residues: CASSPPGLAPYEQYF.

This clone occurred once. This chain connects TRBV29-1 to TRBJ2-5, with D perhaps TRBD2 (5 bases). The end of the DNA aligns better with TRBJ2-7, so the J call may be wrong. Germline assignment: CDR1 SQVTM and CDR2 ANQGSEA. The CDR3 contains 12 residues. CDR3: CSVGGGFDEQYF. The CDR3 bases are TGCAGCGTAGGAGGCGGGTTCGACGAGCAGTACTTC.

The chain recombines TRBV14 with TRBJ2-6; perhaps TRBD1 as D (5 bases). Germline V lookup: CDR1 SGHDN, CDR2 FVKESK. V lost 4 bases and J lost 0, with 19 bases in between. This CDR3 contains 19 residues. CDR3: CASSRHQTEDFSGANVLTF. The CDR3 region has the DNA TGTGCCAGCAGCCGACACCAGACAGAGGATTTCTCTGGGGCCAACGTCCTGACTTTC.

The chain employs TRBV5-1 and TRBJ2-5; 9 nucleotides align to TRBD2. The V gene end was trimmed by 4 bases and the J gene end by 11 bases; junction bases not matched to a gene: 18. The CDR3 runs 16 residues. CDR1 and CDR2 from the germline V gene are SGHRS and YFSETQ. The CDR3, as DNA: TGCGCCAGCAGCCTGGGGGTCGCGGGAGGGCCGGGTGAGCAGTACTTC. Translating gives CASSLGVAGGPGEQYF. Using reference TRBV5-1 and TRBJ2-5 for the parts outside the CDR3, the full variable domain is KAGVTQTPRYLIKTRGQQVTLSCSPISGHRSVSWYQQTPGQGLQFLFEYFSETQRNKGNFPGRFSGRQFSNSRSEMNVSTLELGDSALYLCASSLGVAGGPGEQYFGPGTRLLVL.

The CDR3 nucleotides read TGTGCCAGCAGCTTAGGCGGGAGTCCCTACAATGAGCAGTTCTTC. As protein: CASSLGGSPYNEQFF. The gene calls are TRBV11-3 and TRBJ2-1, with 7 bases identical to TRBD2. Germline V gives CDR1 SGHNT, CDR2 YENEEA. J lost 2 bases, V lost 1 base, and 2 bases had no gene match. The CDR3 is made up of 15 amino acids.

J is TRBJ1-1 and V is TRBV7-9, with TRBD1 identical over 7 bases. The CDR3 is 14 residues long. Germline CDR1 SEHNR, CDR2 FQNEAQ (reference sequence). With V trimmed by 6 bases and J by 6 bases, 10 bases remained unmatched. The DNA for the CDR3 is TGTGCCAGCAGAATTACAGGGGAGCAAGCTGAAGCTTTCTTT. Protein: CASRITGEQAEAFF. Complete variable domain (other parts from reference TRBV7-9 and TRBJ1-1): DTGVSQNPRHKITKRGQNVTFRCDPISEHNRLYWYRQTLGQGPEFLTYFQNEAQLEKSRLLSDRFSAERPKGSFSTLEIQRTEQGDSAMYLCASRITGEQAEAFFGQGTRLTVV.

The rearrangement joins TRBV9 to TRBJ2-3; 8 bases agree with TRBD2. Germline V gene lookup returns CDR1 SGDLS and CDR2 YYNGEE. Trimming took 4 bases from V and 4 from J; bases not matched to a gene: 8. The CDR3 consists of 15 residues. Here the CDR3 reads CASSPSGLGSDTQYF. The CDR3, as DNA: TGTGCCAGCAGCCCTTCGGGACTAGGATCAGATACGCAGTATTTT. Using reference TRBV9 and TRBJ2-3 for the parts outside the CDR3, the full variable domain is DSGVTQTPKHLITATGQRVTLRCSPRSGDLSVYWYQQSLDQGLQFLIQYYNGEERAKGNILERFSAQQFPDLHSELNLSSLELGDSALYFCASSPSGLGSDTQYFGPGTRLTVL.

The chain carries TRBV6-5 and TRBJ2-5; a possible D gene is TRBD1 (6 bases). The J call may be mistaken, given a closer DNA end match to TRBJ2-7. The CDR3 contains 13 residues. Germline CDR1 is MNHEY and CDR2 is SVGAGI. CDR3 DNA: TGTGCCACAGGGACAAGGGTTCCCTACGAGCAGTACTTC. It is translated as CATGTRVPYEQYF.

The chain recombines TRBV7-2 with TRBJ1-1; 8 bases agree with TRBD1. The CDR3 extends over 17 amino acids. Germline-derived CDR1 and CDR2 are SGHTA and FQGNSA. J lost 0 bases, V lost 5 bases, and 11 bases had no gene match. The chain's CDR3 is CASSKKTGVPMNTEAFF. The CDR3 region has the DNA TGTGCCAGCAGCAAAAAGACAGGGGTTCCCATGAACACTGAAGCTTTCTTT. Based on the CDR3 plus reference TRBV7-2 and TRBJ1-1, the full variable domain is GAGVSQSPSNKVTEKGKDVELRCDPISGHTALYWYRQSLGQGLEFLIYFQGNSAPDKSGLPSDRFSAERTGGSVSTLTIQRTQQEDSAVYLCASSKKTGVPMNTEAFFGQGTRLTVV.

This chain links TRBV13 with TRBJ2-2; D is perhaps TRBD1 (5 bases). The CDR3 is made up of 16 amino acids. Trimming removed 7 bases at V and 1 base at J, with 16 bases between. Germline-derived CDR1 and CDR2 are PRHDT and FYEKMQ (reference sequence). CDR3 sequence reads: CASTSEGARNTGELFF. In DNA form, the CDR3 reads TGTGCCAGCACCTCTGAAGGGGCGAGGAACACCGGGGAGCTGTTTTTT.

V and J are TRBV30 and TRBJ1-4, with a weak D call TRBD1 (6 bases). The CDR3 loop spans 13 amino acids. Trimming stripped 0 bases from V and 6 bases from J, with 8 bases between. Per the germline V gene, CDR1 is GTSNPN and CDR2 is SVGIG (reference sequence). The CDR3 sequence: CAWSVHRDEKLFF. The CDR3 DNA follows: TGTGCCTGGAGTGTACACAGGGATGAAAAACTGTTTTTT.

This chain links TRBV11-1 with TRBJ2-7, with 7 positions matching TRBD1. CDR1 and CDR2 (germline): SGHAT, FQDESV (reference sequence). The CDR3 has 17 amino acids. Losses at the gene ends were 5 bases for V and 3 bases for J; bases not matched to a gene: 16. This chain's CDR3 is CASSPQQGTSKYYEQYF. In DNA, the CDR3 is TGTGCCAGCAGCCCCCAACAGGGGACCTCGAAGTACTACGAGCAGTACTTC.

This chain links TRBV7-2 with TRBJ2-5, with 12 bases identical to TRBD2. V gave up 5 bases and J gave up 1 base; unmatched junction bases: 2. The CDR3 spans 15 residues. The germline CDR1 and CDR2 sequences are SGHTA and FQGNSA. The CDR3 loop is CASSRTSGIQETQYF. As DNA, the CDR3 is TGTGCCAGCAGCCGGACTAGCGGGATCCAAGAGACCCAGTACTTC. The full variable domain, rest sourced from reference TRBV7-2 and TRBJ2-5, is GAGVSQSPSNKVTEKGKDVELRCDPISGHTALYWYRQSLGQGLEFLIYFQGNSAPDKSGLPSDRFSAERTGGSVSTLTIQRTQQEDSAVYLCASSRTSGIQETQYFGPGTRLLVL.

This sequence joins TRBV28 and TRBJ2-2; 10 bases fit TRBD2. V gave up 7 bases and J gave up 7 bases; unmatched junction bases: 9. This CDR3 has 15 residues. The V gene's germline CDR1 is MDHEN and CDR2 SYDVKM. The DNA of the CDR3 is TGTGCCAGCACACTGGAGCTAGCGGGAGTCGGGGAGCTGTTTTTT. Translated: CASTLELAGVGELFF.

The V gene is TRBV7-2, the J gene TRBJ2-3, with 10 bases fitting TRBD2. Per the germline V gene, CDR1 is SGHTA and CDR2 is FQGNSA. This CDR3 spans 15 amino acids. Trimming took 4 bases from V and 5 from J; bases not matched to a gene: 6. This CDR3 is CASSSGLAGVDTQYF. The CDR3 bases are TGTGCCAGCAGCTCGGGGCTAGCGGGAGTAGATACGCAGTATTTT.

In the case of this clone: This same CDR3 is encoded by further DNA sequences in the sample. The gene calls are TRBV20-1 and TRBJ2-7; D ambiguous. The CDR3 is made up of 11 amino acids. Per germline, CDR1 DFQATT and CDR2 SNEGSKA (reference sequence). V lost 0 bases and J 4 bases, leaving 4 bases between the germline ends. CDR3 residues: CSARDAYEQYF. The CDR3 DNA reads TGCAGTGCTAGAGATGCGTACGAGCAGTACTTC.

A note on this clone: One end of the junction fails to match germline, which may point to a read error. Additional DNA sequences in this sample encode the identical CDR3. The chain employs TRBV5-1 and TRBJ1-1; D is unresolved. Per germline, CDR1 SGHRS and CDR2 YFSETQ. The CDR3 loop spans 15 amino acids. CDR3 in DNA: TGCGCCAGCAGCTTGATACCGGGGATGAAAACTGAAGCTTTCTTT. Translation: CASSLIPGMKTEAFF.

The chain combines TRBV6-5 with TRBJ1-1; D is unresolved. V gave up 2 bases and J gave up 5 bases, with 9 bases separating them. Germline lookup yields CDR1 MNHEY and CDR2 SVGAGI. The CDR3 has 13 amino acids. CDR3 nucleotide sequence: TGTGCCAGCAGTTACGAAGGGAGGACTGAAGCTTTCTTT. As protein: CASSYEGRTEAFF.

V and J are TRBV7-2 and TRBJ2-3; D remains unclear. Per the germline V gene, CDR1 is SGHTA and CDR2 is FQGNSA. V was clipped by 5 bases and J by 4 bases, with 22 bases between them. This CDR3 comprises 17 residues. The DNA of the CDR3 is TGTGCCAGCAGCGCCCCGGCGGTATTGGGTCGGGCAGATACGCAGTATTTT. Residues: CASSAPAVLGRADTQYF.

This rearrangement joins TRBV5-5 to TRBJ2-7; 9 positions agree with TRBD1. The CDR3 totals 15 residues. In germline, CDR1 is SGHKS, CDR2 YYEKEE (reference sequence). Unmatched junction bases numbered 8, after V lost 5 bases and J lost 2 bases. The CDR3 bases are TGTGCCAGCAGGTCGACAGGGGGATCCACCTACGAGCAGTACTTC. Its protein is CASRSTGGSTYEQYF.

Points on this clone: A junction end diverges from the germline sequence, so it may reflect a read error. This chain uses TRBV5-1 with TRBJ2-2; 11 nucleotides agree with TRBD2. There are 15 residues in the CDR3. CDR1 and CDR2 from the germline V gene are SGHRS and YFSETQ. The CDR3 bases are TGTGCCAGCAGCTGGGGACTAGCGGTCACCGGGGAGCTGTTTTTT. Translation: CASSWGLAVTGELFF.

The rearrangement joins TRBV6-5 to TRBJ1-5; the D is unclear. Between the trimmed V and J ends, which lost 2 bases and 1 base, there was a span of 6 bases. The V gene's germline CDR1 is MNHEY and CDR2 SVGAGI. This CDR3 is 14 amino acids long. CDR3: CASSYRESNQPQHF. The CDR3 DNA is TGTGCCAGCAGTTACAGGGAGAGCAATCAGCCCCAGCATTTT.

This clone has a single count. This specimen includes other DNA sequences encoding the same CDR3. The chain carries TRBV28 and TRBJ1-2, with TRBD1 as a possible D gene (5 bases). This CDR3 contains 12 residues. Germline V gene lookup returns CDR1 MDHEN and CDR2 SYDVKM. The V end lost 5 bases, the J end lost 5 bases, and 9 bases lay between the germline ends. The chain's CDR3 is CASSPGGYGYTF. The DNA of the CDR3 is TGTGCCAGCAGTCCGGGGGGGTATGGCTACACCTTC.

The genes are TRBV7-3 and TRBJ1-1, with 8 bases matching TRBD1. There are 14 residues in the CDR3. CDR1 SGHTA and CDR2 FQGTGA come from the germline V gene. The V and J ends lost 4 bases and 4 bases, in that order; junction bases with no gene match: 5. CDR3 nucleotide sequence: TGTGCCAGCAGCTCAGACAGGGGTTCCACTGAAGCTTTCTTT. It encodes CASSSDRGSTEAFF.

J is TRBJ1-1 and V is TRBV5-1; TRBD1 matches at 7 bases. Germline CDR1 is SGHRS and CDR2 is YFSETQ. V lost 4 bases, J lost 0 bases, and 3 bases stayed unmatched. The CDR3 totals 14 residues. As DNA, the CDR3 is TGCGCCAGCAGCCTGGACAGGATGAACACTGAAGCTTTCTTT. Translating gives CASSLDRMNTEAFF.

As for this clone: At the DNA level, this CDR3 is encoded by other sequences in the same sample as well. V usage is TRBV7-2 and J usage is TRBJ2-7, with 8 bases lining up with TRBD2. The CDR3 runs 14 residues. Losses at the gene ends were 2 bases for V and 0 bases for J; bases not matched to a gene: 0. The V gene's germline CDR1 is SGHTA and CDR2 FQGNSA. The CDR3 reads CASSLTSGSYEQYF. As DNA, the CDR3 is TGTGCCAGCAGCTTAACTAGCGGCTCCTACGAGCAGTACTTC.

This clone was seen only a few times. J is TRBJ2-1 and V is TRBV7-3; TRBD1 agrees at 7 bases. Per germline, CDR1 SGHTA and CDR2 FQGTGA. V lost 5 bases to trimming and J lost 4 bases; unmatched junction nucleotides: 11. The CDR3 totals 16 residues. The CDR3 spells CASSLAPGQPYNEQFF. Here the CDR3 DNA reads TGTGCCAGCAGCCTCGCACCGGGACAGCCTTACAATGAGCAGTTCTTC.

In this sample, this clone turned up a few times. V is TRBV4-3 and J is TRBJ1-1; 7 nucleotides align to TRBD1. Germline trimming cut 3 bases from V and 7 bases from J; bases unmatched to any gene: 8. From germline, CDR1 is LGHNA and CDR2 YSLEER. The CDR3 is 14 amino acids. The chain's CDR3 is CASSHTNRDSEAFF. The CDR3 DNA is TGCGCCAGCAGCCACACAAATCGGGACAGTGAAGCTTTCTTT.